This passage covers 13 T cell receptor beta chains from one sample sequenced in a study of T cell changes during pregnancy in multiple sclerosis. Repertoires were generated with immunoSEQ multiplex PCR, while TCRdb's copy carries only in-frame clones and drops some. The sample has more than 55,000 clones; roughly 92% are singletons. The sample consisted of peripheral blood, taken in the first trimester of pregnancy. The receptors were sampled from a female donor in good health, enrolled as a control in a pregnancy study.

This chain links TRBV27 with TRBJ2-7; D may be TRBD2 (5 bases). Germline values: CDR1 MNHEY, CDR2 SMNVEV (reference sequence). Trimming left V 2 bases short and J 2 bases short, with 19 bases between. The length of the CDR3 is 17 residues. The CDR3 DNA reads TGTGCCAGCAGTTTAGGGAGACCAACTTCTGGGGCCTACGAGCAGTACTTC. Residues: CASSLGRPTSGAYEQYF.

The rearrangement uses TRBV11-2 and TRBJ2-3, with D possibly being TRBD2 (6 bases). CDR3 size: 14 residues. The V and J ends lost 7 bases and 5 bases respectively, with 16 bases between them. Germline V CDR1 and CDR2: SGHAT, FQNNGV. In DNA form, the CDR3 reads TGTGCCAGCACCGACTTCGGGAGCGGAGATACGCAGTATTTT. Its translation: CASTDFGSGDTQYF. The entire variable domain, with the rest obtained from reference TRBV11-2 and TRBJ2-3, is as follows: EAGVAQSPRYKIIEKRQSVAFWCNPISGHATLYWYQQILGQGPKLLIQFQNNGVVDDSQLPKDRFSAERLKGVDSTLKIQPAKLEDSAVYLCASTDFGSGDTQYFGPGTRLTVL.

The chain joins TRBV7-6 to TRBJ1-2, with TRBD1 matching over 8 bases. Germline lookup yields CDR1 SGHVS and CDR2 FNYEAQ. J lost 5 bases, V lost 9 bases, and 11 bases had no gene match. The CDR3 runs 14 residues. DNA for the CDR3: TGTGCCAGGAGGGAGACAGGGGCATCGTATGGCTACACCTTC. This sequence encodes CARRETGASYGYTF.

This rearrangement joins TRBV7-8 to TRBJ1-5; D call uncertain. This CDR3 region has 16 residues. V lost 2 bases to trimming and J lost 1 base, with 12 bases between them. The V gene's germline CDR1 is SGHVS and CDR2 FQNEAQ. CDR3 DNA: TGTGCCAGCAGCTTACCCCCCAGTGGCAGCAATCAGCCCCAGCATTTT. It is translated as CASSLPPSGSNQPQHF.

The chain employs TRBV6-1 and TRBJ2-2, with 7 positions matching TRBD1. The CDR3 spans 15 residues. CDR1 MNHNS and CDR2 SASEGT come from the germline V gene. V lost 2 bases to trimming and J lost 0 bases; unmatched junction nucleotides: 0. The CDR3 loop is CASSEQGANTGELFF. DNA of the CDR3: TGTGCCAGCAGTGAACAGGGGGCGAACACCGGGGAGCTGTTTTTT.

This clone appeared once. The rearrangement joins TRBV15 to TRBJ1-5; a possible D gene is TRBD1 (6 bases). The V end was cut by 2 bases, the J end by 5 bases, with 19 bases between. This CDR3 has 17 amino acids. Germline CDR1 reads LNHNV; CDR2 reads YYDKDF (reference sequence). This CDR3 is CATSRSGAGGGDQPQHF. The CDR3 DNA reads TGTGCCACCAGCAGATCAGGGGCTGGGGGGGGCGATCAGCCCCAGCATTTT.

V gene TRBV6-1 combines with J gene TRBJ2-5; a weak D match, TRBD1 (6 bases). The V and J ends lost 8 bases and 5 bases respectively, with 21 bases between them. Germline V gene lookup returns CDR1 MNHNS and CDR2 SASEGT. This CDR3 comprises 15 residues. The CDR3 region has the DNA TGTGCCAGCCCTAACACGGACAGAGGCGGGGAGACCCAGTACTTC. It specifies CASPNTDRGGETQYF.

The rearrangement links TRBV7-2 to TRBJ2-1; TRBD1 aligns across 7 bases. Germline V lookup: CDR1 SGHTA, CDR2 FQGNSA. The CDR3 covers 16 residues. V shed 2 bases and J 1 base; nucleotides not matched to a gene: 5. The CDR3 is CASSLTGALSYNEQFF. CDR3 DNA: TGTGCCAGCAGCTTAACAGGGGCTTTGTCCTACAATGAGCAGTTCTTC. Using reference TRBV7-2 and TRBJ2-1 for the parts outside the CDR3, the full variable domain is GAGVSQSPSNKVTEKGKDVELRCDPISGHTALYWYRQSLGQGLEFLIYFQGNSAPDKSGLPSDRFSAERTGGSVSTLTIQRTQQEDSAVYLCASSLTGALSYNEQFFGPGTRLTVL.

The rearrangement uses TRBV30 and TRBJ1-2; D gene ambiguous. The CDR3 consists of 13 residues. Germline V gene sequence: CDR1 GTSNPN, CDR2 SVGIG (reference sequence). The V and J ends lost 1 base and 6 bases respectively, with 12 bases between them. The CDR3, as DNA: TGTGCCTGGAGTGAGAGCCCGGCGGATGGCTACACCTTC. Amino acids: CAWSESPADGYTF.

The chain has TRBV19 and TRBJ1-5, with 7 positions matching TRBD1. The CDR3 length is 14 residues. Per germline, CDR1 LNHDA and CDR2 SQIVND (reference sequence). With 5 bases clipped from V and 7 bases from J, the junction kept 8 bases outside the gene matches. The CDR3 nucleotides are TGTGCCAGTAGTGAGACAGGGCGGCAACAGCCCCAGCATTTT. Translation: CASSETGRQQPQHF.

The V gene is TRBV4-1, the J gene TRBJ2-7, with 9 bases identical to TRBD1. Germline V lookup: CDR1 MGHRA, CDR2 YSYEKL. J gave up 3 bases and V 0 bases, and 0 bases lay outside the gene matches. The CDR3 covers 14 residues. CDR3 loop: CASSQEGQGYEQYF. The CDR3 DNA follows: TGCGCCAGCAGCCAAGAGGGACAGGGCTACGAGCAGTACTTC.

This chain uses TRBV28 with TRBJ2-7; TRBD2 might be the D (5 bases). Looked up from germline, CDR1 is MDHEN and CDR2 is SYDVKM. The CDR3 spans 15 residues. Trimming stripped 5 bases from V and 4 bases from J, with 18 bases between. As DNA, the CDR3 is TGTGCCAGCAGTCCCCTAGTTGGACTCGGTTACGAGCAGTACTTC. It specifies CASSPLVGLGYEQYF.

This clone appeared once. The rearrangement links TRBV7-2 to TRBJ2-7, with 11 nucleotides matching TRBD2. This CDR3 region has 14 residues. V was pared by 6 bases and J by 6 bases, with 7 bases of the junction left unmatched. Germline V lookup: CDR1 SGHTA, CDR2 FQGNSA. The CDR3 sequence: CASRTSGAGGEQYF. The CDR3 nucleotides are TGTGCCAGCAGGACTAGCGGGGCCGGTGGCGAGCAGTACTTC.